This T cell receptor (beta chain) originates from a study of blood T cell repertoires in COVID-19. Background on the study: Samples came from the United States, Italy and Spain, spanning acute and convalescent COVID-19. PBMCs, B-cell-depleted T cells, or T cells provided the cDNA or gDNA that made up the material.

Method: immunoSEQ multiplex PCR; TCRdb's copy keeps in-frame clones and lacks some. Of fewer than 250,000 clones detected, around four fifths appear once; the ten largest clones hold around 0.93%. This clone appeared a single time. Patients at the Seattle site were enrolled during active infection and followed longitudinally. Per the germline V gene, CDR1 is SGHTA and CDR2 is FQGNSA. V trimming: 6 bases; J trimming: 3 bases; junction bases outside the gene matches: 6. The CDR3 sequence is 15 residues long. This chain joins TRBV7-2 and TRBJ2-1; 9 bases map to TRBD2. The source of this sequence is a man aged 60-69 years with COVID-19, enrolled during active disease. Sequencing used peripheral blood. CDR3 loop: CASSFSGGIYNEQFF. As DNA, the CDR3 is TGTGCCAGCAGTTTCAGCGGGGGGATCTACAATGAGCAGTTCTTC.